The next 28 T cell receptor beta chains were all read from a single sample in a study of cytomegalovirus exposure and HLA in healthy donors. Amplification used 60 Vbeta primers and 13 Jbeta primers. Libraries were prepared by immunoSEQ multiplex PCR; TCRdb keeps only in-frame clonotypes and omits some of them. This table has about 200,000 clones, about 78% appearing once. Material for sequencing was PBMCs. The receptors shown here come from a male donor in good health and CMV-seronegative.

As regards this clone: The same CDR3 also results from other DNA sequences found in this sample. The DNA for the CDR3 is TGTGCCAGCAGTAGACAGCGCCAAGAGACCCAGTACTTC. Translating it yields CASSRQRQETQYF. The chain employs TRBV2 and TRBJ2-5; tentatively, D is TRBD1 (5 bases). Germline loops: CDR1 SNHLY, CDR2 FYNNEI. V shed 5 bases and J shed 1 base, with 8 bases lying between them. This CDR3 contains 13 residues.

DNA for the CDR3: TGCGCCAGCAGCTTGATCGGGGAATCCTACAATGAGCAGTTCTTC. The encoded protein is CASSLIGESYNEQFF. The chain employs TRBV5-1 and TRBJ2-1, with D maybe TRBD2 (5 bases). Germline V lookup: CDR1 SGHRS, CDR2 YFSETQ. V lost 1 base and J lost 1, with 9 bases in between. The CDR3 length is 15 residues. Full variable domain (remainder filled in from reference TRBV5-1 and TRBJ2-1): KAGVTQTPRYLIKTRGQQVTLSCSPISGHRSVSWYQQTPGQGLQFLFEYFSETQRNKGNFPGRFSGRQFSNSRSEMNVSTLELGDSALYLCASSLIGESYNEQFFGPGTRLTVL.

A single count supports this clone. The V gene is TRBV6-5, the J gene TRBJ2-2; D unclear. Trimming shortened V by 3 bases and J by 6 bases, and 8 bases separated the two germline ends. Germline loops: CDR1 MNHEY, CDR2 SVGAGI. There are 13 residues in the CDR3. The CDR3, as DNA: TGTGCCAGCAGTTATAGCTTGTCCGGGGAGCTGTTTTTT. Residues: CASSYSLSGELFF.

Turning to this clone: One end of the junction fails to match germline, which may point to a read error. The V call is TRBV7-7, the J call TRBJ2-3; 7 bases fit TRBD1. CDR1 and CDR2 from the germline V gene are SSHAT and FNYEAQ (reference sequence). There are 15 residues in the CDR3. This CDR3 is CASSPDGGQADTQYF. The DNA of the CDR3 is TGTGCTAGCAGCCCAGACGGCGGACAGGCAGATACGCAGTATTTT.

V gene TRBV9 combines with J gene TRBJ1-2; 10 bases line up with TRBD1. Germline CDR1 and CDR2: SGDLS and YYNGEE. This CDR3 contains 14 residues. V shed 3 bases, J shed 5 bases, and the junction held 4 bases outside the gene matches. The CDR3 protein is CASSEKGQGYGYTF. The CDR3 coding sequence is TGTGCCAGCAGCGAGAAGGGACAGGGGTATGGCTACACCTTC.

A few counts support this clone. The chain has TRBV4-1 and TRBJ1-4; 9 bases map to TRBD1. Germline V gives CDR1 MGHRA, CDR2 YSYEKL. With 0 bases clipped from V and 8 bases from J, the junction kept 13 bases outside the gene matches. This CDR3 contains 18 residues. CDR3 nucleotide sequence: TGCGCCAGCAGCCAAGATAGGTGGGAAGACAGGGGGAACGAAAAACTGTTTTTT. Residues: CASSQDRWEDRGNEKLFF.

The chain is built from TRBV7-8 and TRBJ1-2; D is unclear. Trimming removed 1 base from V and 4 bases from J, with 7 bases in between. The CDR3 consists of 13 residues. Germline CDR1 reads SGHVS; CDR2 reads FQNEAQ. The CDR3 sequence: CASSLGAFYGYTF. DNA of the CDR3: TGTGCCAGCAGCTTAGGGGCTTTCTATGGCTACACCTTC.

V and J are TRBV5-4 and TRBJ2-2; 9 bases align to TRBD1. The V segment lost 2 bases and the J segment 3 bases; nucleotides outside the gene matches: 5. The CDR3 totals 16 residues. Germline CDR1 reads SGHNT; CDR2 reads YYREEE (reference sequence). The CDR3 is CASSLTGGRYTGELFF. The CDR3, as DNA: TGTGCCAGCAGCTTAACAGGGGGCAGGTACACCGGGGAGCTGTTTTTT.

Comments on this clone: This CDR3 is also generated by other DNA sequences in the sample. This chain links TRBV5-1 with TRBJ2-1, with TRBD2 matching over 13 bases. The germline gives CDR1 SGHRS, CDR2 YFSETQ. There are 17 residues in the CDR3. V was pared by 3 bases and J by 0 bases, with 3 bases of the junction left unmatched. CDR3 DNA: TGCGCCAGCAGCTGGACTAGCGGGAGCCCCTCCTACAATGAGCAGTTCTTC. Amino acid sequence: CASSWTSGSPSYNEQFF.

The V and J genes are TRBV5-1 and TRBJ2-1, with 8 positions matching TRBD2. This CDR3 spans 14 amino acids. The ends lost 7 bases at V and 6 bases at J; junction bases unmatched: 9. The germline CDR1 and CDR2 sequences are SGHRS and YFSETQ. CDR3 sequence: CASRLAGKPNEQFF. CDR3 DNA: TGCGCCAGCCGGCTAGCGGGTAAGCCCAATGAGCAGTTCTTC.

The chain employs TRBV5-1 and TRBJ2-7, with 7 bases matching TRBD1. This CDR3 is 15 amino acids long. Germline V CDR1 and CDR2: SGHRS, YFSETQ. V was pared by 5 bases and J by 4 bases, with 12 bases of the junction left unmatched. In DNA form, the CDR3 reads TGCGCCAGCAGTCTTGAGGGACAGAAGTTGTACGAGCAGTACTTC. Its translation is CASSLEGQKLYEQYF. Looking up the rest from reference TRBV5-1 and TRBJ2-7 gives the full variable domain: KAGVTQTPRYLIKTRGQQVTLSCSPISGHRSVSWYQQTPGQGLQFLFEYFSETQRNKGNFPGRFSGRQFSNSRSEMNVSTLELGDSALYLCASSLEGQKLYEQYFGPGTRLTVT.

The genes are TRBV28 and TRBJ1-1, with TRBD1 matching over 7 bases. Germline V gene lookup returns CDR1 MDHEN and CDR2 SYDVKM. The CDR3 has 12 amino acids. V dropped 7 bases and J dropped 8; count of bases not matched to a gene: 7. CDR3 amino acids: CASIPPTGEAFF. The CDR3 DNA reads TGTGCCAGCATACCGCCGACAGGGGAAGCTTTCTTT.

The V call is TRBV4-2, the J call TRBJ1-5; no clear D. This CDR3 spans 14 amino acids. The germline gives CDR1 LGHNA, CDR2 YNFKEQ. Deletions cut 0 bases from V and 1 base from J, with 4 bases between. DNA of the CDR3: TGTGCCAGCAGCCAAGAAGCAAGCAATCAGCCCCAGCATTTT. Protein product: CASSQEASNQPQHF.

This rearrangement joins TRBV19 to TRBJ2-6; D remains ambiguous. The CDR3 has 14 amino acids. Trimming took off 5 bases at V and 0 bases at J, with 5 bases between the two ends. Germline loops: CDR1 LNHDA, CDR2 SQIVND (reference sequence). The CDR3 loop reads CASSFSSGANVLTF. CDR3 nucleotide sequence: TGTGCCAGTAGTTTCAGCTCTGGGGCCAACGTCCTGACTTTC.

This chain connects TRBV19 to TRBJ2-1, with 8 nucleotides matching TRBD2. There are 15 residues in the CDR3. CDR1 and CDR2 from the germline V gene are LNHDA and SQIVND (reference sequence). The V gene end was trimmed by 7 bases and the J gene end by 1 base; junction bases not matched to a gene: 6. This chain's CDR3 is CASNRVAGSYNEQFF. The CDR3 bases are TGTGCCAGTAACAGAGTAGCGGGATCCTACAATGAGCAGTTCTTC.

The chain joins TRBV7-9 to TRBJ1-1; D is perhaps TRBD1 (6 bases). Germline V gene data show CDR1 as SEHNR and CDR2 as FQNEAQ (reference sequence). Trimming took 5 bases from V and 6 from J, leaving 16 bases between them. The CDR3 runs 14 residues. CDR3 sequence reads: CASSLVTGFPEAFF. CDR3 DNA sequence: TGTGCCAGCAGCCTGGTGACAGGTTTCCCTGAAGCTTTCTTT.

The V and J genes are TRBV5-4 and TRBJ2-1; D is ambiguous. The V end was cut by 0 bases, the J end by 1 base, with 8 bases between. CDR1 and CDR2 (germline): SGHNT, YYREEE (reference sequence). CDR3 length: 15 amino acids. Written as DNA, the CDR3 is TGTGCCAGCAGCTTGGACGGGTGGTCCTACAATGAGCAGTTCTTC. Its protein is CASSLDGWSYNEQFF.

Here the CDR3 reads CASSSSGRPYEQYF. In DNA form, the CDR3 reads TGTGCCAGCAGTTCTAGCGGGAGACCCTACGAGCAGTACTTC. This chain uses TRBV6-6 with TRBJ2-7; TRBD2 aligns across 10 bases. The CDR3 is made up of 14 amino acids. V was clipped by 4 bases and J by 2 bases; unmatched bases: 2. Germline V gene sequence: CDR1 MNHNY, CDR2 SVGAGI (reference sequence).

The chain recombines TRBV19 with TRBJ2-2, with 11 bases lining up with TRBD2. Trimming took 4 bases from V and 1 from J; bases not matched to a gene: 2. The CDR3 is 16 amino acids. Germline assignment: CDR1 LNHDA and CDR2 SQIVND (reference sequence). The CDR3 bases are TGTGCCAGTAGTAAGACTAGCGGGGTGAACACCGGGGAGCTGTTTTTT. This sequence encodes CASSKTSGVNTGELFF. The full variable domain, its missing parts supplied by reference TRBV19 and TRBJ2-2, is DGGITQSPKYLFRKEGQNVTLSCEQNLNHDAMYWYRQDPGQGLRLIYYSQIVNDFQKGDIAEGYSVSREKKESFPLTVTSAQKNPTAFYLCASSKTSGVNTGELFFGEGSRLTVL.

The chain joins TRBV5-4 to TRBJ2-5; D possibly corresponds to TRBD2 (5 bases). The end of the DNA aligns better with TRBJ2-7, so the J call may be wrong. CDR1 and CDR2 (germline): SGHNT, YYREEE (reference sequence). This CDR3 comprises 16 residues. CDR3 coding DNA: TGTGCCAGCAGCCCATTTTTTGGGAGATCGGTCTACGAGCAGTACTTC. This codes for CASSPFFGRSVYEQYF.

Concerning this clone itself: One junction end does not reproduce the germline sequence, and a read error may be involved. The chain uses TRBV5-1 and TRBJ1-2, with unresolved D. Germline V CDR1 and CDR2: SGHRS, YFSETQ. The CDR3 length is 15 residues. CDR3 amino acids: CASSLLEGGHYGYTF. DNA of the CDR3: TGTGCCAGCAGCTTGTTGGAGGGCGGGCACTATGGCTACACCTTC. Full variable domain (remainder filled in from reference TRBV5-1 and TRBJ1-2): KAGVTQTPRYLIKTRGQQVTLSCSPISGHRSVSWYQQTPGQGLQFLFEYFSETQRNKGNFPGRFSGRQFSNSRSEMNVSTLELGDSALYLCASSLLEGGHYGYTFGSGTRLTVV.

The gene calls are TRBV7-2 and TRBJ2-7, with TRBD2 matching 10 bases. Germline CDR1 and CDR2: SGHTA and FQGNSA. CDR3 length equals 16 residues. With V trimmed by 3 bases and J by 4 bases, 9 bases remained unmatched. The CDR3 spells CASSFGASGSRYEQYF. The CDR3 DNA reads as TGTGCCAGCAGCTTCGGAGCTAGCGGGAGTAGGTACGAGCAGTACTTC.

CDR3 residues: CASSSNGPNEKLFF. Written as DNA, the CDR3 is TGTGCCAGCAGCTCAAATGGGCCTAATGAAAAACTGTTTTTT. This rearrangement joins TRBV7-9 to TRBJ1-4; D not resolved. The CDR3 is 14 residues long. Per the germline V gene, CDR1 is SEHNR and CDR2 is FQNEAQ (reference sequence). V was trimmed by 4 bases and J by 3 bases, leaving 9 bases between them.

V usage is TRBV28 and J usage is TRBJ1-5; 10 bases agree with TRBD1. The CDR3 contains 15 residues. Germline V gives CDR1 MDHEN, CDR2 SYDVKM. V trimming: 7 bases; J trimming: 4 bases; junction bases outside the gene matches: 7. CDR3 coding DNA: TGTGCCAGCACGTTCCGGGACAGGGGAAATCAGCCCCAGCATTTT. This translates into CASTFRDRGNQPQHF.

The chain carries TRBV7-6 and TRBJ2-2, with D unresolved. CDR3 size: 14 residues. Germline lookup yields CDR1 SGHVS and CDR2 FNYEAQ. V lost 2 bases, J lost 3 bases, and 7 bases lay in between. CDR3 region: CASSLKEYTGELFF. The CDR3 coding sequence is TGTGCCAGCAGCTTAAAAGAGTACACCGGGGAGCTGTTTTTT.

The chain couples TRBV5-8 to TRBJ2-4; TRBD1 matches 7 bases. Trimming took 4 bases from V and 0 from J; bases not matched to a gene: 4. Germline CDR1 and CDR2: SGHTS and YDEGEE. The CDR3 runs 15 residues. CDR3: CASSPGTVAKNIQYF. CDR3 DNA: TGTGCCAGCAGCCCTGGGACAGTAGCCAAAAACATTCAGTACTTC.

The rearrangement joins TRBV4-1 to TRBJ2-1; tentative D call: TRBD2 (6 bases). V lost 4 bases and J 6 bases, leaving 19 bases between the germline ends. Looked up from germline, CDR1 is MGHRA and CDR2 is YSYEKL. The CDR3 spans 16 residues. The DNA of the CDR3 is TGCGCCAGCAGCCGGCACCAGGGAGGAACGGGCAATGAGCAGTTCTTC. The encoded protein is CASSRHQGGTGNEQFF.

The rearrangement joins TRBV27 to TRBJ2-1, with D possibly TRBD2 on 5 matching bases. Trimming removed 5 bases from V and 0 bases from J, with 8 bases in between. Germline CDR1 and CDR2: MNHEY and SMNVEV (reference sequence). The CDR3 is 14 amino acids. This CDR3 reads CASSLGLSYNEQFF. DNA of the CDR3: TGTGCCAGCAGTCTTGGACTCTCCTACAATGAGCAGTTCTTC.